This TCR beta chain was sequenced for a study of T cell responses to AZD1222 COVID-19 vaccine. Regarding this clone: Other DNA sequences in the sample encode the same CDR3.

The method was immunoSEQ multiplex PCR; TCRdb's version includes in-frame clones alone and lacks a portion of them. Of approximately 150,000 clones in the sample, 90% to 95% are singletons; the top ten hold 0.95% to 1.5%. The V gene lost 2 bases and the J gene lost 0 bases, with 5 bases spanning the gap. CDR1 and CDR2 from the germline V gene are GTSNPN and SVGIG (reference sequence). The CDR3 has 13 residues. The TCR was taken from an adult in good health. The sample was peripheral blood, taken on day 0 of AZD1222 vaccination. The chain links TRBV30 to TRBJ1-5, with no clear D. CDR3 in DNA: TGTGCCTGGAGTCGGGATAGCAATCAGCCCCAGCATTTT. Its translation: CAWSRDSNQPQHF.